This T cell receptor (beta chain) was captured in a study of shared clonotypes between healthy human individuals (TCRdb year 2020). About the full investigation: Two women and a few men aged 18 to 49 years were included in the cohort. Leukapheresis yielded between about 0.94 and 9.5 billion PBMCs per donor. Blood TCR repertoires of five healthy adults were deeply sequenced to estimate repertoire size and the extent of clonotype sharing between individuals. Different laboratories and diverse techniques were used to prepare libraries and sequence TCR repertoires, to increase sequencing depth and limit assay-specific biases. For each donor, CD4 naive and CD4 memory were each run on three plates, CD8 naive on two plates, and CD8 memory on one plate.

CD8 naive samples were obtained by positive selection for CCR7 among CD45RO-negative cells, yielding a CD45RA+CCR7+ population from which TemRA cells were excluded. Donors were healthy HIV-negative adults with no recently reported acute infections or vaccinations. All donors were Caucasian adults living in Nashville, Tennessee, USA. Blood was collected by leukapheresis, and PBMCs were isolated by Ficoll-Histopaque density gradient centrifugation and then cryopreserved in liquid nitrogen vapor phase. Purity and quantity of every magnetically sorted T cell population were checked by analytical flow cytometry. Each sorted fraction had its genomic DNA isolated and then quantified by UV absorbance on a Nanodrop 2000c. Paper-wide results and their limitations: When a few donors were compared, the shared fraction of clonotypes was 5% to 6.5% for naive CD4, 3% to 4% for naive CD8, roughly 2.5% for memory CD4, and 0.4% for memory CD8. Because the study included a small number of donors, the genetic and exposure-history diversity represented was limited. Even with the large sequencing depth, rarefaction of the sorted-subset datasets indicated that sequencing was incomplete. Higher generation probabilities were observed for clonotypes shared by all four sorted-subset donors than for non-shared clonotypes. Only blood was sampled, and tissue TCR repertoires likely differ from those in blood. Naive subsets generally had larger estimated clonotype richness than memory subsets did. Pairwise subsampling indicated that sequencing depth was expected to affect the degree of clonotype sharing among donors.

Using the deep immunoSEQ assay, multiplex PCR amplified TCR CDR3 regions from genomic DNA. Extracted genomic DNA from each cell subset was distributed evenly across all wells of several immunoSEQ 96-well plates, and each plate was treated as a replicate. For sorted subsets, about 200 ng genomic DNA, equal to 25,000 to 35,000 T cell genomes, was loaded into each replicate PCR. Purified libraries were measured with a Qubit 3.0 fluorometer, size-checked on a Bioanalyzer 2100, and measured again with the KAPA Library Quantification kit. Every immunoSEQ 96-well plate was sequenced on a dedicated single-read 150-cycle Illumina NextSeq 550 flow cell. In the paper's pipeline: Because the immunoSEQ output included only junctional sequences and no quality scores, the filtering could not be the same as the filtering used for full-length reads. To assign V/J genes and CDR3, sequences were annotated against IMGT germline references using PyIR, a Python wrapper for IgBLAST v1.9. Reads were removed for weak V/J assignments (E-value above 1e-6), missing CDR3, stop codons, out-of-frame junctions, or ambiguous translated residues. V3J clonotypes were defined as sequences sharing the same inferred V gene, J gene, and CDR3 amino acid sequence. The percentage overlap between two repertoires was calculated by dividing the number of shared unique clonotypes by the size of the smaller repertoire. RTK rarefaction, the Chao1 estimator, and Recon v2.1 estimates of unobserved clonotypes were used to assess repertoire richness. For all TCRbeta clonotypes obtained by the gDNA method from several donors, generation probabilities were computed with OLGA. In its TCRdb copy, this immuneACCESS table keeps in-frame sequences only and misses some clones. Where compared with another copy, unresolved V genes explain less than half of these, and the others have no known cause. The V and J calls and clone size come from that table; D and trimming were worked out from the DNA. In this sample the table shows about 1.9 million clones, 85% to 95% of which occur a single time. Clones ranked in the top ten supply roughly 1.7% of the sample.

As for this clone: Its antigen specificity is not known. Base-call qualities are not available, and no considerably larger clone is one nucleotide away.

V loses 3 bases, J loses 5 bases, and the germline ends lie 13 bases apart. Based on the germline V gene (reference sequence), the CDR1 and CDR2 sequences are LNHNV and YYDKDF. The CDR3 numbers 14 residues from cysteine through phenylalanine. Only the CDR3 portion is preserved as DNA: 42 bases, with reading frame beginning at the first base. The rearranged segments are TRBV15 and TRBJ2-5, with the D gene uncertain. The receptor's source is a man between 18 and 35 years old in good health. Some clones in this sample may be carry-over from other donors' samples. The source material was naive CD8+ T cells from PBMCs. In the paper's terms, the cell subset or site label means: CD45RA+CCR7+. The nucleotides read TGTGCCACCAGCAGCGATAACAGCAAGGAGACCCAGTACTTC. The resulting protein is CATSSDNSKETQYF.